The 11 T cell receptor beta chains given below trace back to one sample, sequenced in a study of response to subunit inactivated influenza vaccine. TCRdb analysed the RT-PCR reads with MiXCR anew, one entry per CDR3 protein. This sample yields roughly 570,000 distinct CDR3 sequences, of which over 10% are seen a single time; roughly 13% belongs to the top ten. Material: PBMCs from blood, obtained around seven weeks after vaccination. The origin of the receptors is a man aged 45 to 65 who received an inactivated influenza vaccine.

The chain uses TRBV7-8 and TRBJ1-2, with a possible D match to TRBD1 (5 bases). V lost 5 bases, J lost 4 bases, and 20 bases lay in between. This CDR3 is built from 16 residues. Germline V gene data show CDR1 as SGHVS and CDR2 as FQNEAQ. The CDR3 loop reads CASSPRRWGSSYGYTF. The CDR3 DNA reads TGTGCCAGCAGCCCCCGAAGGTGGGGCAGTAGCTATGGCTACACCTTC. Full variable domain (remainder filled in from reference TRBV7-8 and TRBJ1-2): GAGVSQSPRYKVAKRGQDVALRCDPISGHVSLFWYQQALGQGPEFLTYFQNEAQLDKSGLPSDRFFAERPEGSVSTLKIQRTQQEDSAVYLCASSPRRWGSSYGYTFGSGTRLTVV.

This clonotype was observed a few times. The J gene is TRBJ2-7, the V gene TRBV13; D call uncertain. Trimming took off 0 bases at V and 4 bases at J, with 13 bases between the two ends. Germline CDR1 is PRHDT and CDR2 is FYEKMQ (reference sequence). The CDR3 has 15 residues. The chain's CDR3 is CASSLGQGPGYEQYF. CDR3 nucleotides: TGTGCCAGCAGCTTAGGCCAAGGCCCCGGATACGAGCAGTACTTC.

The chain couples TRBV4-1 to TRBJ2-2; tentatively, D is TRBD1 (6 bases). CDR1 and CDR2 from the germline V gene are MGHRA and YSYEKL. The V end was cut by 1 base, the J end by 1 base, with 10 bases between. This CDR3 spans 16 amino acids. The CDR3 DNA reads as TGCGCCAGCAGCCAAGTCGGACAGAAGAACACCGGGGAGCTGTTTTTT. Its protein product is CASSQVGQKNTGELFF.

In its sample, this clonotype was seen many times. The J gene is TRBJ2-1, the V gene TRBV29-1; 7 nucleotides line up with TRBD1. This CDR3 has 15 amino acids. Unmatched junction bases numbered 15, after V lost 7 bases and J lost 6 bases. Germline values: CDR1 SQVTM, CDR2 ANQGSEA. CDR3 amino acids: CSASPWTGPSNEQFF. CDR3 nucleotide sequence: TGCAGCGCTTCCCCTTGGACAGGCCCCTCCAATGAGCAGTTCTTC.

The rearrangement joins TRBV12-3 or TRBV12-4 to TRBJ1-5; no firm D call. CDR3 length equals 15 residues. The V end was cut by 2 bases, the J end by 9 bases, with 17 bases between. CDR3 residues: CASSLMAGANTPQHF. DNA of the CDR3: TGTGCCAGCAGTTTAATGGCCGGAGCAAATACGCCCCAGCATTTT.

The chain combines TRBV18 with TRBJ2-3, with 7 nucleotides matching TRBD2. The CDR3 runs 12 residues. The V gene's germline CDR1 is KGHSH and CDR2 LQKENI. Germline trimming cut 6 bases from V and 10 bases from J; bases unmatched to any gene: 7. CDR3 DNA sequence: TGTGCCAGCTCGGGCGGACTAGGGCCGCAGTATTTT. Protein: CASSGGLGPQYF.

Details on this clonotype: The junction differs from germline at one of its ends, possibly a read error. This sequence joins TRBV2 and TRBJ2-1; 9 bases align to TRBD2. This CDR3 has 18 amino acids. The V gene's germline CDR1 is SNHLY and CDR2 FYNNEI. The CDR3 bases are TGTGCCTGCAGTGGGACTAGCCGGCCTCGGGGCTCCTACAATGAGCAGTTCTTC. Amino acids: CACSGTSRPRGSYNEQFF.

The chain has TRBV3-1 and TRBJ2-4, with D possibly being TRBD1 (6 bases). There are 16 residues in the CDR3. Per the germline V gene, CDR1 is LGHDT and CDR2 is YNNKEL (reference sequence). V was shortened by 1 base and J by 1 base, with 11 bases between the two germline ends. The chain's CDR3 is CASSQVWGQAKNIQYF. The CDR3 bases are TGTGCCAGCAGCCAAGTCTGGGGGCAGGCCAAAAACATTCAGTACTTC. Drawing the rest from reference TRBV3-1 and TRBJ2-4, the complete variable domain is DTAVSQTPKYLVTQMGNDKSIKCEQNLGHDTMYWYKQDSKKFLKIMFSYNNKELIINETVPNRFSPKSPDKAHLNLHINSLELGDSAVYFCASSQVWGQAKNIQYFGAGTRLSVL.

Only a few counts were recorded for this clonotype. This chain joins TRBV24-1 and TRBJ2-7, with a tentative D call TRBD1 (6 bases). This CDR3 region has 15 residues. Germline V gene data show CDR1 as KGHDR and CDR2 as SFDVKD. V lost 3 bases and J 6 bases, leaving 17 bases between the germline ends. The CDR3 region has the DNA TGTGCCACCAGTGATCCTGGACAGCAGTCGGGCGAGCAGTACTTC. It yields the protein CATSDPGQQSGEQYF.

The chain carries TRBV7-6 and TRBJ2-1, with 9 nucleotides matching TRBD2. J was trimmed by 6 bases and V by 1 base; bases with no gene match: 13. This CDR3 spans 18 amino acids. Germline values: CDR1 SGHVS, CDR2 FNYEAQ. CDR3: CASSLVSGRSGRRNEQFF. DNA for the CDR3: TGTGCCAGCAGCTTAGTCTCTGGCCGCAGCGGGAGGCGCAATGAGCAGTTCTTC. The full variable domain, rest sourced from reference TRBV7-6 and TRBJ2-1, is GAGVSQSPRYKVTKRGQDVALRCDPISGHVSLYWYRQALGQGPEFLTYFNYEAQQDKSGLPNDRFSAERPEGSISTLTIQRTEQRDSAMYRCASSLVSGRSGRRNEQFFGPGTRLTVL.

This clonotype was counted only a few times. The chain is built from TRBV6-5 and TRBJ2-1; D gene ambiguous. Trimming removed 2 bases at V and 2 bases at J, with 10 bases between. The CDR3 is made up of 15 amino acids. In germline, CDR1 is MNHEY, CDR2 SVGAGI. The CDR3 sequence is CASSYGVSAYNEQFF. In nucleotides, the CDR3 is TGTGCCAGCAGTTACGGCGTTTCGGCCTACAATGAGCAGTTCTTC.